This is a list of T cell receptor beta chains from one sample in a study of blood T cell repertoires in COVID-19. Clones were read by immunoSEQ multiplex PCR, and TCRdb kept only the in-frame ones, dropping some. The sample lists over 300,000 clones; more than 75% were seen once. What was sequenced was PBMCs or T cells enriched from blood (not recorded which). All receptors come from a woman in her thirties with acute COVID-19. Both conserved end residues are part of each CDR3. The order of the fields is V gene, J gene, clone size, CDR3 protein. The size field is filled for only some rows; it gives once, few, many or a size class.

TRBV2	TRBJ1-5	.	CASGDRPYSNQPQHF
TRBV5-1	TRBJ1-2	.	CASKEGENYGYTF
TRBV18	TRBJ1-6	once	CASSSISSYNSPLHF
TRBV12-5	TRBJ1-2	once	CASGSYPSPGYTF
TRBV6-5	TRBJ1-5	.	CASSPGQGSNQPQHF
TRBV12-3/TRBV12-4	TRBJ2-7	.	CASTPVEQYF
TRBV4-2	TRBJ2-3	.	CASSQEWASGDLDTQYF
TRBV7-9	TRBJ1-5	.	CASRPGDNSNQPQHF
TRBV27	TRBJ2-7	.	CASRGWGESSYEQYF
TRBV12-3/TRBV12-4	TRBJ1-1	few	CASSSRQGEAFF
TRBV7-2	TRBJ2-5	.	CASSLALRGIQETQYF
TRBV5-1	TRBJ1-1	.	CASSNRGTEAFF
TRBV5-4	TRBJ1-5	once	CASRDRVRGQPQHF
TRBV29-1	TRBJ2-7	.	CSVAGTSYEQYF
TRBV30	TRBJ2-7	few	CAWSALTGPKRTSNYEQYF
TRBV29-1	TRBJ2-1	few	CSVEPRVVALQYNEQFF
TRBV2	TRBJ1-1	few	CASRGLMGTEAFF
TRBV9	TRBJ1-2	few	CASSGSGQLGGYTF
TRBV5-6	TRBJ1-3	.	CASSRDNSGNTIYF
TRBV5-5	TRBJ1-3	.	CASSFGSVIGGDTIYF
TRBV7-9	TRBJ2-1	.	CASTISPRTAYNEQFF
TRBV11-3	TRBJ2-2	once	CASSYGTGKNTGELFF
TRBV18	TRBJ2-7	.	CASSPGVGGSYEQYF
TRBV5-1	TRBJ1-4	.	CASSGDRANEKLFF
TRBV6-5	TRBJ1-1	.	CASSYSLGGGGPQAFF
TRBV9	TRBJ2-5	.	CASSVRGVKETQYF
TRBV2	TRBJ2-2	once	CASSGETSGELFF
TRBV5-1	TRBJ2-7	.	CASSFLSGGNSYEQYF
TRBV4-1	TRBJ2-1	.	CASSQGYQRGALYNEQFF
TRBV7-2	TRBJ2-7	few	CASSAAGAYEQYF
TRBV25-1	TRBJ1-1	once	CASSVRGPATEAFF
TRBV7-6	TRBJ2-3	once	CASSSGTSTDTQYF
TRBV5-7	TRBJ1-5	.	CASSLAENQPQHF
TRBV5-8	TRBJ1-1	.	CASSLWSGQVNTEAFF
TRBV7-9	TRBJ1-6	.	CASSSGGSSYNSPLHF
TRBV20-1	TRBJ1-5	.	CSASGGVLKLNQPQHF
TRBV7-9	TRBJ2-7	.	CASSSRGGRLALTNEQYF